This T cell receptor beta chain was sequenced during a study of T cells in Graves' hyperthyroidism and ophthalmopathy. Looking at the study overall: Initial diagnosis, before any treatment, was when peripheral blood was collected.

Unmatched junction bases numbered 6, after V lost 7 bases and J lost 3 bases. The CDR3 runs 13 residues. Germline V lookup: CDR1 MNHEY, CDR2 SVGEGT. The CDR3 regions of TCR beta were amplified from RNA transcripts. The HTBI primer set was used in a first-round RT-PCR of the TCR CDR3. In TCRdb, the multiplex PCR reads were re-called with MiXCR into one record per CDR3 protein. The data show fewer than 850,000 distinct CDR3 sequences, about 18% seen once. Diagnostic assessment was based on clinical symptoms, serum thyroxine and TRAb, thyroid ultrasound and orbital computed tomography. At least ten counts were recorded for this clonotype.

The TCR sequence derives from a man in his forties or fifties with Graves' hyperthyroidism. What was sequenced was blood. This rearrangement joins TRBV6-2 or TRBV6-3 to TRBJ2-7, with 7 bases matching TRBD1. The CDR3 spells CASNRDRGYEQYF. DNA for the CDR3: TGTGCCAGCAATCGGGACAGAGGCTACGAGCAGTACTTC.